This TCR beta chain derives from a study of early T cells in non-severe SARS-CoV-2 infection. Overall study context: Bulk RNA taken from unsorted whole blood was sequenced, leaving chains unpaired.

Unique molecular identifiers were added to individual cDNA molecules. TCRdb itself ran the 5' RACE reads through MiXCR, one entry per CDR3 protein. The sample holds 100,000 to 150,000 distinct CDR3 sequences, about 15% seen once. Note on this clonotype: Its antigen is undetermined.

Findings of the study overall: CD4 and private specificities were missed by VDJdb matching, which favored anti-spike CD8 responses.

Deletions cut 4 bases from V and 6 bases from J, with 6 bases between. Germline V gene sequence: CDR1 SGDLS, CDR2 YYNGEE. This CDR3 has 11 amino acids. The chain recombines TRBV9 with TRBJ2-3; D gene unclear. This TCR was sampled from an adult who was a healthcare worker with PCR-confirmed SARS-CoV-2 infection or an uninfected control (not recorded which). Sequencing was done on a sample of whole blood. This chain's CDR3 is CASSPGDTQYF. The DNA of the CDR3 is TGTGCCAGCAGCCCCGGGGATACGCAGTATTTT.